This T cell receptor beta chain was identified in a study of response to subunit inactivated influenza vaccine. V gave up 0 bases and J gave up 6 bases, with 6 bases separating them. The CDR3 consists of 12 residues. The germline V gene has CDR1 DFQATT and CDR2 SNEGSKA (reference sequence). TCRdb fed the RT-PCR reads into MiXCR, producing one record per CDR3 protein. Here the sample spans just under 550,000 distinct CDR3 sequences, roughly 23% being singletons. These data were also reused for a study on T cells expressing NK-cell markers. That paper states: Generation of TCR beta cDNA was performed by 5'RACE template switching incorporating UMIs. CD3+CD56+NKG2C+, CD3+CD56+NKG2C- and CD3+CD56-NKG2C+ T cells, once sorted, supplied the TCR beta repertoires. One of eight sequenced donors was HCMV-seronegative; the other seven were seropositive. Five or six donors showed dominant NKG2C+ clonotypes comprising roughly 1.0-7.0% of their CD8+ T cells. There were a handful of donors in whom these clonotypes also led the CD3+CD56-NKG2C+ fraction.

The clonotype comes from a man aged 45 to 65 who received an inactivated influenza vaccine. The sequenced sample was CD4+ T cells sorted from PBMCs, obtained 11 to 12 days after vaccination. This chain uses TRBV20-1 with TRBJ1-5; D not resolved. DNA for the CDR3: TGCAGTGCTAGAGATGGGTTTCAGCCCCAGCATTTT. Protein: CSARDGFQPQHF.